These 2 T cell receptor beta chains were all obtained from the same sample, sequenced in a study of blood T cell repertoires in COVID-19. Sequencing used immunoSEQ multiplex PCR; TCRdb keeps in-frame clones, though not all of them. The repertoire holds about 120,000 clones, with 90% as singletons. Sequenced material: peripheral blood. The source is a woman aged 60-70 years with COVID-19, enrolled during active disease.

CDR3 region: CASSHSGSVTDTQYF. The CDR3 DNA follows: TGTGCCAGCAGCCATAGCGGGAGCGTCACAGATACGCAGTATTTT. This rearrangement joins TRBV7-9 to TRBJ2-3; 9 positions agree with TRBD2. This CDR3 has 15 amino acids. Germline V lookup: CDR1 SEHNR, CDR2 FQNEAQ (reference sequence). V dropped 5 bases and J dropped 2; count of bases not matched to a gene: 5. Combining the CDR3 with reference TRBV7-9 and TRBJ2-3 gives the whole variable domain DTGVSQNPRHKITKRGQNVTFRCDPISEHNRLYWYRQTLGQGPEFLTYFQNEAQLEKSRLLSDRFSAERPKGSFSTLEIQRTEQGDSAMYLCASSHSGSVTDTQYFGPGTRLTVL.

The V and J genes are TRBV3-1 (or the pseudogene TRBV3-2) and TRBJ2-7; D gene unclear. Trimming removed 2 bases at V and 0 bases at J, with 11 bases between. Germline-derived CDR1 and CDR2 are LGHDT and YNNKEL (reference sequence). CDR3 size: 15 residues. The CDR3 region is CASSQYSTSSYEQYF. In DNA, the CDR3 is TGTGCCAGCAGCCAATATAGCACGAGCTCCTACGAGCAGTACTTC.